Detailed here is one T cell receptor (beta chain). These data are taken from a study of blood T cell repertoires in COVID-19. Study in general: Sources were T cells, B-cell-depleted T cells, or PBMCs; the material itself was cDNA or gDNA.

V lost 6 bases to trimming and J lost 6 bases; unmatched junction nucleotides: 5. CDR3 length equals 13 residues. The germline gives CDR1 LGHNA, CDR2 YNFKEQ. Using immunoSEQ multiplex PCR, the repertoire was profiled, and TCRdb retains in-frame clones only, with some absent. The sample shows about 260,000 clones, around four fifths of them seen only once. The clonotype comes from a man between 60 and 75 years old who had recovered from COVID-19. The chain recombines TRBV4-2 with TRBJ2-1, with 7 bases fitting TRBD2. The source material was peripheral blood. The CDR3, as DNA: TGTGCCAGCAGACACAGCGGGACCAATGAGCAGTTCTTC. Its translation: CASRHSGTNEQFF.